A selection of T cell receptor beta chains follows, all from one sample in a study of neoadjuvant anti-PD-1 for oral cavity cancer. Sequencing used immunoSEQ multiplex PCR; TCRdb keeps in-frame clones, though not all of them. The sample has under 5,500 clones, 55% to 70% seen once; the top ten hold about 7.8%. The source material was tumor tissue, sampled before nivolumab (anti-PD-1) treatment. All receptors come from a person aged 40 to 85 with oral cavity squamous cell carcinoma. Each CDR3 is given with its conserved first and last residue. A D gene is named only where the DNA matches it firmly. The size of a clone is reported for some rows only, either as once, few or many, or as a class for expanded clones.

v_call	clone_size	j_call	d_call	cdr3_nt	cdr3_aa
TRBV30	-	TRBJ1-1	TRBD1	TGTGCCTGGAAGGGACAGGGCATCATGAACACTGAAGCTTTCTTT	CAWKGQGIMNTEAFF
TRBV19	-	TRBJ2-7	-	TGTGCCAGTAGTATCCGGGGTTCGGGCTTTTACGAGCAGTACTTC	CASSIRGSGFYEQYF
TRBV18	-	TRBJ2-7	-	TGTGCCAGCTCACGTAACACGATCACCTACGAGCAGTACTTC	CASSRNTITYEQYF
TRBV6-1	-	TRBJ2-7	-	TGTGCCAGCAGTGAAATACCGGGCCAGGGGCTCTACGAGCAGTACTTC	CASSEIPGQGLYEQYF
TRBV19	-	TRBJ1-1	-	TGTGCCAGTAGCGGTACTCTTTGGGGGAGGTCTGAAGCTTTCTTT	CASSGTLWGRSEAFF
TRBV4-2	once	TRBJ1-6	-	TGTGCCAGCAGCCAAGATCGGGGAACAGGGATCAATAATTCACCCCTCCACTTT	CASSQDRGTGINNSPLHF
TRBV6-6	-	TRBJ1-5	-	TGTGCCAGCAGCCCGCAATGGGCCCGTGATCAGCCCCAGCATTTT	CASSPQWARDQPQHF
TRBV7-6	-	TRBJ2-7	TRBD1	TGTGCCAGCAGCTTAGGACAGGGTGGCTCAGGCGAGCAGTACTTC	CASSLGQGGSGEQYF
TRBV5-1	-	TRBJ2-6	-	TGCGCCAGCAGCTTACAGACCTGGGCTGGGGCCAACGTCCTGACTTTC	CASSLQTWAGANVLTF
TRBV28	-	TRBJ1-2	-	TGTGCCAGCAGTTTAGGGGACATTCAGTTAGCTAACTATGGCTACACCTTC	CASSLGDIQLANYGYTF
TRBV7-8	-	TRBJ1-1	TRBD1	TGTGCCAGCAGCTTCCAGGGGGTGGCGAACACTGAAGCTTTCTTT	CASSFQGVANTEAFF
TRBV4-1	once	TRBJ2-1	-	TGCGCCAGCAGGGGCTACTACCGAGGGAACAATGAGCAGTTCTTC	CASRGYYRGNNEQFF
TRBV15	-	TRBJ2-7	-	TGTGCCACCAGCAGGAGGGGGGGCGCCTACGAGCAGTACTTC	CATSRRGGAYEQYF
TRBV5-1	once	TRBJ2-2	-	TGCGCCAGCAGCTTGTCAGGGGCCGAACACGGGGAGCTGTTTTTT	CASSLSGAEHGELFF
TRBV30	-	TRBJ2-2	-	TGTGCCTGGAGTGTAAGTTTTCGGCGGAACACCGGGGAGCTGTTTTTT	CAWSVSFRRNTGELFF
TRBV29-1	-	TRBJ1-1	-	TGCAGCGTTGCATCGGGACTGGGTGAAGCTTTCTTT	CSVASGLGEAFF
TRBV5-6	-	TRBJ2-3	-	TGTGCCAGCAGCCTCCCGGCGGCAGATACGCAGTATTTT	CASSLPAADTQYF
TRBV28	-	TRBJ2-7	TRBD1	TGTGCCACCATGGGGGCAGGGGGCTCCTACGAGCAGTACTTC	CATMGAGGSYEQYF
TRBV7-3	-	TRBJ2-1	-	TGTGCCAGCAGCGCCCACTTACAGAGTGAGCAGTTCTTC	CASSAHLQSEQFF
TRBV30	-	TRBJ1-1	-	TGTGCCTGGGAAGTTCGAAGAGCTTTCTTT	CAWEVRRAFF
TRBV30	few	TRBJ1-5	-	TGTGCCTGGAGACGGGGCCCTAATCAGCCCCAGCATTTT	CAWRRGPNQPQHF
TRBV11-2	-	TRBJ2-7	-	TGTGCCAGCAGCCTGGGCCTCCTCCCCTACGAGCAGTACTTC	CASSLGLLPYEQYF
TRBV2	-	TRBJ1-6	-	TGTGCCAGCAGGGACACAGGGTCTCGTTCACCCCTCCACTTT	CASRDTGSRSPLHF
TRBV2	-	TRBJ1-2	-	TGTGCCAGCAGTGAAGCTCGGGGCTCCAACTATGGCTACACCTTC	CASSEARGSNYGYTF
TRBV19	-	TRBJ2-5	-	TGTGCCAGTAGTATACAGGGATCCCGGGAGACCCAGTACTTC	CASSIQGSRETQYF
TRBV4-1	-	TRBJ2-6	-	TGCGCCAGCAGCCAAGGACAGGCCCACTCTGGGGCCAACGTCCTGACTTTC	CASSQGQAHSGANVLTF
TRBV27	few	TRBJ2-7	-	TGTGCCAGCAGTTTCACAGGGAGCTCCTACGAGCAGTACTTC	CASSFTGSSYEQYF
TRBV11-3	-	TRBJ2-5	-	TGTGCCAGCAGCCAAGCCGTGACTAAAGAGACCCAGTACTTC	CASSQAVTKETQYF
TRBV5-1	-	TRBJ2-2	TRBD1	TGCGCCAGCAGCTTTTTGGCCCGGACAGGTCCCGGGGAGCTGTTTTTT	CASSFLARTGPGELFF
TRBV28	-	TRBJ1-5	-	TGTGCCAGCAGCCCGCCCGCGAATCTGCAGCCCCAGCATTTT	CASSPPANLQPQHF
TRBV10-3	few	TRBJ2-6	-	TGTGCCATCAGTGAGTCGCCGGGCTCTGGGGCCAACGTCCTGACTTTC	CAISESPGSGANVLTF
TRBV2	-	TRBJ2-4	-	TGTGCCAGCAAAGTGGGCCTCCTTAGAGACATTCAGTACTTC	CASKVGLLRDIQYF
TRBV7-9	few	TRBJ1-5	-	TGTGCCAGCAGCGGTAGTGGCGGGGGGCCCCAGCATTTT	CASSGSGGGPQHF
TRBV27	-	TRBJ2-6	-	TGTGCCAGCAGTAAAAACCGGGACACGTCTCGGGGGGCCAACGTCCTGACTTTC	CASSKNRDTSRGANVLTF
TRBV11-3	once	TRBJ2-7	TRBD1	TGTGCCAGCAGCTTCCCGGACAGGGGGGCCGAGCAGTACTTC	CASSFPDRGAEQYF
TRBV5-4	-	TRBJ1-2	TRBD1	TGTGCCAGCAGCACTCTCATCCCAAGACAGGGGATTGGCTACACCTTC	CASSTLIPRQGIGYTF
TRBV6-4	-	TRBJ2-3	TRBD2	TGTGCCAGCAGTGCCACTAGCGGGGGCACAGATACGCAGTATTTT	CASSATSGGTDTQYF
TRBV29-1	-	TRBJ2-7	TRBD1	TGCAGCGTTGTCGGACAGGGGGGCGAGCAGTACTTC	CSVVGQGGEQYF
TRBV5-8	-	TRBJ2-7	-	TGTGCCAGCAGCCCCTCTAAGAGCCTAGGGTGGTACGAGCAGTACTTC	CASSPSKSLGWYEQYF
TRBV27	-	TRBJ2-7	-	TGTGCCAGCAGTTATCGCTTTGACTCCTACGAGCAGTACTTC	CASSYRFDSYEQYF
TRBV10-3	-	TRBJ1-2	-	TGTGCCATCAGTGATCCACATCAGGAGTCGGCCGTCAGGCACTATGGCTACACCTTC	CAISDPHQESAVRHYGYTF
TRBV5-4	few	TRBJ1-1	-	TGTGCCACCAAGGCAGGGTGGAGCACTGAAGCTTTCTTT	CATKAGWSTEAFF
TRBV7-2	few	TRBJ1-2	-	TGTGCCAGCAGCTTAGTCACAGGGTGGAATGGCTACACCTTC	CASSLVTGWNGYTF
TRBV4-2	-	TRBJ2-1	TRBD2	TGTGCCAGCAGCCAAAAGGGGACGGGAGGGCCTCCCAATGAGCAGTTCTTC	CASSQKGTGGPPNEQFF
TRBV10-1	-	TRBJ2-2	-	TGCGCCAGCAGTGAGAATGTTGCCGGGGAGCTGTTTTTT	CASSENVAGELFF
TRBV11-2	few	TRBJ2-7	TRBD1	TGTGCCAGCAGCTCGGGACAGGAGCTCGAGCAGTACTTC	CASSSGQELEQYF